This T cell receptor beta chain was identified in a study of T cells expressing NK-cell markers. TCRdb derives one entry per CDR3 protein from the 5' RACE reads, leaving out DNA. The sample spans 500,000 to 700,000 distinct CDR3 sequences; the ten largest clones claim approximately 3.5%. Germline V gene data show CDR1 as MNHEY and CDR2 as SVGAGI. This CDR3 has 12 residues. This chain joins TRBV6-5 and TRBJ2-3. This receptor was identified in a young man in good health. Input material: blood T cells: a sorted CD56 or NKG2C T cell subset, CD4+ or CD8+ T cells, or bulk PBMC T cells (not recorded which). CDR3 amino acids: CASGYPTDTQYF.